These T cell receptor beta chains were read from a single sample in a study of cytomegalovirus exposure and HLA in healthy donors. Profiled with immunoSEQ multiplex PCR; TCRdb holds only in-frame clones, not every one. The sample contains about 140,000 clones, around 73% of which appear only once. The source material was PBMCs. The receptor source for this set is a female donor in good health and CMV-seronegative. The CDR3 runs from the conserved cysteine through the conserved F or W. D genes are given only for firm matches. Clone size is not always given. Where it is, it says once, few, many or a class for expanded clones.

D gene,J gene,clone size,V gene,CDR3 protein,CDR3 DNA
TRBD2,TRBJ2-2,NA,TRBV11-3,CASSLFGGGKSGELFF,TGTGCCAGCAGCTTATTCGGCGGGGGTAAAAGCGGGGAGCTGTTTTTT
NA,TRBJ1-6,NA,TRBV7-9,CASSLGGQGATHSPLHF,TGTGCCAGCAGCTTAGGGGGACAAGGGGCGACGCATTCACCCCTCCACTTT
NA,TRBJ1-2,once,TRBV7-8,CASSLLGTTNYGYTF,TGTGCCAGCAGCTTATTGGGCACCACTAACTATGGCTACACCTTC
NA,TRBJ1-2,NA,TRBV7-9,CASSFLIMREMAYGYTF,TGTGCCAGCAGCTTTCTAATTATGAGGGAAATGGCCTATGGCTACACCTTC
NA,TRBJ2-1,NA,TRBV11-3,CASSYRSGDNEQFF,TGTGCCAGCAGCTACCGGTCGGGGGACAATGAGCAGTTCTTC
TRBD2,TRBJ2-5,once,TRBV18,CASSPPGGRAETQYF,TGTGCCAGCTCACCACCGGGCGGGAGGGCAGAGACCCAGTACTTC
TRBD1,TRBJ1-2,NA,TRBV27,CASSNRGRAYGYTF,TGTGCCAGCAGTAACAGGGGGCGCGCCTATGGCTACACCTTC
NA,TRBJ2-2,NA,TRBV7-8,CASSRYGVVTGELFF,TGTGCCAGCAGTCGATACGGGGTCGTCACCGGGGAGCTGTTTTTT
TRBD1,TRBJ2-1,NA,TRBV29-1,CSVGPWDSYNEQFF,TGCAGCGTTGGTCCGTGGGACAGCTACAATGAGCAGTTCTTC
TRBD1,TRBJ1-1,NA,TRBV19,CASSMMGTGGQTEAFF,TGTGCCAGTAGTATGATGGGGACAGGGGGCCAAACTGAAGCTTTCTTT
NA,TRBJ2-2,NA,TRBV5-1,CASSLASSGELFF,TGCGCCAGCAGCTTGGCTTCTTCCGGGGAGCTGTTTTTT
NA,TRBJ2-7,NA,TRBV5-1,CASSLEIMYEQYF,TGCGCCAGCAGCTTGGAAATTATGTACGAGCAGTACTTC
NA,TRBJ2-5,NA,TRBV10-3,CAISVEARETQYF,TGTGCCATCAGTGTTGAGGCGAGGGAGACCCAGTACTTC
NA,TRBJ2-1,NA,TRBV5-1,CASSLGGAGGEQFF,TGCGCCAGCAGCTTGGGGGGCGCCGGGGGTGAGCAGTTCTTC
NA,TRBJ2-3,NA,TRBV6-7,CASSYWAAEATDTQYF,TGTGCCAGCAGTTACTGGGCAGCGGAGGCCACAGATACGCAGTATTTT
TRBD1,TRBJ1-1,NA,TRBV27,CASSLGIGGLNTEAFF,TGTGCCAGCAGTTTAGGCATAGGGGGCCTGAACACTGAAGCTTTCTTT
NA,TRBJ2-7,once,TRBV7-9,CASSPGVGQDYEQYF,TGTGCCAGCAGCCCGGGGGTGGGCCAGGACTACGAGCAGTACTTC
TRBD2,TRBJ2-1,NA,TRBV18,CASSDTSGSNEQFF,TGTGCCAGCTCGGACACTAGCGGGAGCAATGAGCAGTTCTTC
NA,TRBJ2-1,NA,TRBV5-1,CASSISRAEQFF,TGCGCCAGCAGCATTAGCAGGGCTGAGCAGTTCTTC
NA,TRBJ1-1,NA,TRBV6-4,CASRLETGMNTEAFF,TGTGCCAGCAGATTAGAGACAGGAATGAACACTGAAGCTTTCTTT
TRBD2,TRBJ2-5,NA,TRBV5-1,CASSWGASGRETQYF,TGCGCCAGCAGCTGGGGCGCTAGCGGGAGAGAGACCCAGTACTTC
NA,TRBJ1-5,NA,TRBV1,CTSSQGGASGTHLCTPQPQHF,TGCACCAGCAGCCAAGGAGGAGCGTCCGGGACTCACCTATGTACTCCTCAGCCCCAGCATTTT
NA,TRBJ2-5,once,TRBV6-5,CASSPGQRRQETQYF,TGTGCCAGCAGTCCAGGACAGCGACGGCAAGAGACCCAGTACTTC
TRBD1,TRBJ1-1,NA,TRBV6-1,CASSETGATEAFF,TGTGCCAGCAGTGAGACAGGGGCTACTGAAGCTTTCTTT
NA,TRBJ1-5,many,TRBV6-5,CASSYNRGQSQHF,TGTGCCAGCAGTTATAATCGCGGACAGTCCCAGCATTTT
TRBD1,TRBJ1-4,NA,TRBV7-9,CASSSPGQGSTAGEKLFF,TGTGCCAGCAGCTCTCCGGGACAGGGGTCAACCGCGGGTGAAAAACTGTTTTTT
NA,TRBJ1-6,NA,TRBV5-4,CASTQIPGTMGNSPLHF,TGTGCCAGCACGCAAATTCCCGGGACTATGGGAAATTCACCCCTCCACTTT
TRBD1,TRBJ1-1,NA,TRBV7-9,CSSSDRGGQGYYEAFF,TGTTCCAGCAGCGACAGGGGAGGACAGGGCTACTATGAAGCTTTCTTT
NA,TRBJ2-7,NA,TRBV7-9,CASSLKVTGINEQYF,TGTGCCAGCAGCTTAAAGGTTACAGGGATTAATGAGCAGTACTTC
TRBD2,TRBJ2-7,NA,TRBV5-1,CASSGAGRGEQYF,TGCGCCAGCAGCGGGGCAGGGAGGGGCGAGCAGTACTTC
TRBD2,TRBJ2-2,NA,TRBV7-9,CASSPSGRASYAGELFF,TGTGCCAGCAGCCCTAGCGGGAGGGCCAGTTACGCCGGGGAGCTGTTTTTT
NA,TRBJ1-2,NA,TRBV27,CASSLSPRGGYTF,TGTGCCAGCAGTTTATCGCCCCGCGGGGGCTACACCTTC
NA,TRBJ1-1,NA,TRBV18,CASSPWRGEAFF,TGTGCCAGCTCACCATGGAGGGGTGAAGCTTTCTTT
TRBD1,TRBJ1-2,NA,TRBV4-1,CASSQGSGTGGYGYTF,TGCGCCAGCAGCCAAGGGAGTGGGACAGGGGGCTATGGCTACACCTTC
TRBD2,TRBJ2-3,NA,TRBV27,CASSFSGDYFPDTQYF,TGTGCCAGCAGTTTCTCCGGGGACTATTTCCCAGATACGCAGTATTTT
TRBD2,TRBJ2-3,NA,TRBV10-2,CASTRTSGKADTQYF,TGCGCCAGCACTCGGACTAGCGGGAAAGCAGATACGCAGTATTTT
NA,TRBJ2-7,NA,TRBV30,CAHGRRMFEQYF,TGTGCTCATGGACGGAGGATGTTCGAGCAGTACTTC
NA,TRBJ1-2,NA,TRBV6-6,CASSPGGVGYTF,TGTGCCAGCAGCCCCGGTGGAGTGGGCTACACCTTC
NA,TRBJ1-2,NA,TRBV30,CAWSGAPNYGYTF,TGTGCCTGGAGTGGGGCCCCGAACTATGGCTACACCTTC
NA,TRBJ2-1,NA,TRBV2,CASSEAGLQNEQFF,TGTGCCAGCAGTGAAGCCGGACTTCAGAATGAGCAGTTCTTC
TRBD1,TRBJ2-7,NA,TRBV2,CAGKRGTASGEQYF,TGTGCCGGCAAACGAGGGACAGCCTCTGGGGAGCAGTACTTC
NA,TRBJ2-1,NA,TRBV18,CATENNRGSGNEQFF,TGTGCCACCGAAAACAACCGGGGGTCGGGCAATGAGCAGTTCTTC
NA,TRBJ2-7,NA,TRBV19,CASSIEQGRYEQYF,TGTGCCAGTAGTATAGAACAGGGGAGGTACGAGCAGTACTTC
TRBD1,TRBJ1-1,NA,TRBV28,CASSMGQGDTEAFF,TGTGCCAGCAGTATGGGACAGGGTGACACTGAAGCTTTCTTT
TRBD1,TRBJ1-5,NA,TRBV2,CASSRQGAQGQPQHF,TGTGCCAGCAGTCGACAGGGGGCGCAAGGTCAGCCCCAGCATTTT